The entry below describes one T cell receptor beta chain. Its target is not known. This may arise from a read error, as a much more abundant clone is one base away. The template, about 540 ng total RNA, yielded TCR beta cDNA made with a constant-region primer. TCR beta libraries came from three nested multiplex PCR rounds using slightly modified ARM-PCR. TCRdb processed the multiplex PCR reads anew with MiXCR; each CDR3 protein has one entry. The sample lists more than 55,000 distinct CDR3 sequences, less than 75% seen once, with around 50% in the top ten. Co-extraction of RNA and DNA was performed on 20-30 mg of unsorted bulk tissue. Treatment-naive at the time, the patients had chronic HBV infection. Tumor samples all exceeded 75% viable tumor cells. This entry belongs to a study of tumor-infiltrating lymphocytes in primary liver carcinoma. Whole-study context: Ranging in age from 30 to 69 years, the patients were men and women.

Study-level findings and limits: Only about 7-25% of top clones were detected in each of the five tumor regions.

The clonotype originates from a middle-aged man with primary liver carcinoma and hepatitis B virus infection. Sequencing was done on a sample of liver tumor tissue from sampling region 2. Indicated subset: tumor region T2, inferior pole.

Here the CDR3 reads CASSQGLPSGTSGRADTQYF. CDR3 DNA: TGCGCCAGCAGCCAAGGTCTTCCCTCCGGGACTAGCGGGAGAGCAGATACGCAGTATTTT. V is TRBV4-3 and J is TRBJ2-3, with TRBD2 identical over 14 bases. Per the germline V gene, CDR1 is LGHNA and CDR2 is YSLEER. This CDR3 has 20 amino acids. The J segment lost 4 bases and the V segment lost 1 base, leaving 13 bases of the junction unmatched.